This entry concerns a single T cell receptor (beta chain). The junction departs from the called germline gene at one end, perhaps through a read error. The identical CDR3 is also encoded by other nucleotide sequences in the sample. The data are from a study of control samples from healthy donors and cancer patients. Clones were sequenced by immunoSEQ multiplex PCR, and TCRdb holds only the in-frame ones, with some missing. This sample has some 200,000 clones, with 91% found just once. Germline V CDR1 and CDR2: LNHNV, YYDKDF (reference sequence). The CDR3 contains 14 residues. Sequences were obtained from blood. This clonotype was obtained from a woman aged 25 to 39 in good health. The gene calls are TRBV15 and TRBJ1-5; D gene ambiguous. The DNA of the CDR3 is TGTGCCACCTGGTCCGGAGTAACCAATCAGCCCCAACATTTT. Translating it yields CATWSGVTNQPQHF.